These 12 T cell receptor beta chains were all obtained from the same sample, sequenced in a study of regulatory T cells in long-lasting Graves disease. Described time point: newly diagnosed GD, antithyroid drugs for less than 3 months. The TCR library was made from RNA that had been extracted from PBMCs in TRIzol. HTBI primers from iRepertoire and Arm-PCR of CDR3 regions yielded the TCR beta libraries. In TCRdb, the multiplex PCR reads were re-called with MiXCR into one record per CDR3 protein. The table lists approximately 440,000 distinct CDR3 sequences, 15% to 20% of them singletons. These data also formed part of another study, on T cells in Graves' hyperthyroidism and ophthalmopathy.

The sequenced sample was peripheral blood mononuclear cells (PBMCs), obtained at new diagnosis, from a patient treated with antithyroid drugs. These receptors came from a man aged 40-50 years with Graves disease.

This clonotype was found a few times. This chain connects TRBV6-5 to TRBJ1-4; perhaps TRBD1 as D (5 bases). The CDR3 loop spans 13 amino acids. Trimming pared 4 bases from V and 12 bases from J, leaving 15 bases between. Per the germline V gene, CDR1 is MNHEY and CDR2 is SVGAGI. The CDR3 DNA reads TGTGCCAGCAGTTTCAGACGGACCAGGGAACTGTTTTTT. It translates to CASSFRRTRELFF.

This clonotype occurred many times. The chain carries TRBV18 and TRBJ2-7; TRBD2 is a possible D gene (5 bases). CDR1 is KGHSH and CDR2 is LQKENI in the germline V gene. This CDR3 comprises 14 residues. V lost 0 bases, J lost 1 base, and 7 bases lay in between. The CDR3 loop is CASSPPGISYEQYF. CDR3 bases: TGTGCCAGCTCACCACCCGGGATATCCTACGAGCAGTACTTC. The whole variable domain, remainder taken from reference TRBV18 and TRBJ2-7, is NAGVMQNPRHLVRRRGQEARLRCSPMKGHSHVYWYRQLPEEGLKFMVYLQKENIIDESGMPKERFSAEFPKEGPSILRIQQVVRGDSAAYFCASSPPGISYEQYFGPGTRLTVT.

This clonotype was seen at least ten times. CDR3 protein: CSGGTGREQYF. The CDR3 DNA sequence: TGCAGTGGCGGGACAGGGCGCGAGCAGTACTTC. The rearrangement joins TRBV20-1 to TRBJ2-7, with 9 bases fitting TRBD1. The trim removed 7 bases at V and 6 bases at J, leaving 4 bases unmatched. The length of the CDR3 is 11 residues. Germline-derived CDR1 and CDR2 are DFQATT and SNEGSKA (reference sequence).

The table lists this clonotype with a few counts. The CDR3: CASSLAGGARSTDTQYF. CDR3 nucleotides: TGTGCCAGCAGCCTAGCGGGAGGGGCTCGGAGCACAGATACGCAGTATTTT. V usage is TRBV7-3 and J usage is TRBJ2-3, with TRBD2 matching 12 bases. Germline CDR1 SGHTA, CDR2 FQGTGA. Trimming at V came to 5 bases and at J to 0 bases, leaving 6 bases not matched to a gene. The CDR3 totals 17 residues.

The chain employs TRBV27 and TRBJ2-7; D is undetermined. V lost 5 bases, J lost 4 bases, and 18 bases lay in between. The CDR3 loop spans 15 amino acids. From germline, CDR1 is MNHEY and CDR2 SMNVEV (reference sequence). For the CDR3, the DNA is TGTGCCAGCAGTCGGGCCCCGGCGGAGATATACGAGCAGTACTTC. Protein sequence: CASSRAPAEIYEQYF.

For this clonotype: Only one base separates this from a far larger clonotype, so it likely reflects a read error. The V call is TRBV6-5, the J call TRBJ2-3, with TRBD2 matching over 16 bases. The DNA end is more similar to TRBJ2-1, so the J call may be wrong. CDR1 and CDR2 from the germline V gene are MNHEY and SVGAGI. The CDR3 sequence is 18 residues long. DNA of the CDR3: TGTGCCAGCACTCCAGGGACTAGCGGGAGGGCCTACTACGATGAGCAGTTCTTC. Translated, it gives CASTPGTSGRAYYDEQFF.

The J gene is TRBJ2-1, the V gene TRBV19, with D unresolved. This CDR3 contains 13 residues. CDR1 LNHDA and CDR2 SQIVND come from the germline V gene (reference sequence). V was clipped by 8 bases and J by 0 bases, with 8 bases between them. CDR3 sequence: CASRESSYNEQFF. The CDR3 DNA is TGTGCCAGTCGAGAGAGCTCCTACAATGAGCAGTTCTTC.

This clonotype was seen repeatedly, ten times or more. This sequence joins TRBV7-9 and TRBJ2-3; 9 positions match TRBD2. Germline lookup yields CDR1 SEHNR and CDR2 FQNEAQ (reference sequence). V trimming: 1 base; J trimming: 0 bases; junction bases outside the gene matches: 2. CDR3 length equals 16 residues. CDR3 sequence: CASSLGTSESTDTQYF. In DNA, the CDR3 is TGTGCCAGCAGCTTAGGGACTAGCGAAAGCACAGATACGCAGTATTTT.

This clonotype was seen many times. This rearrangement joins TRBV5-4 to TRBJ2-5; D is perhaps TRBD1 (6 bases). CDR1 SGHNT and CDR2 YYREEE come from the germline V gene (reference sequence). There are 13 residues in the CDR3. V lost 4 bases and J 5 bases, leaving 12 bases between the germline ends. The CDR3 nucleotides are TGTGCCAGCAGCACACAGGGTCGGGAGACCCAGTACTTC. Its translation is CASSTQGRETQYF.

A remark on this clonotype: A much larger clone sits a single nucleotide away, making a read error possible. This chain links TRBV7-2 with TRBJ2-5; D call uncertain. The CDR3 has 13 amino acids. The germline CDR1 and CDR2 sequences are SGHTA and FQGNSA. The germline V and J ends were trimmed by 1 base and 3 bases, with 6 bases remaining between them. The CDR3: CASSLGHEETQYF. The CDR3, as DNA: TGTGCCAGCAGCTTAGGACATGAAGAGACCCAGTACTTC.

This clonotype was picked up a small number of times. The rearrangement joins TRBV4-1 to TRBJ1-2, with TRBD1 matching 7 bases. Germline V gene lookup returns CDR1 MGHRA and CDR2 YSYEKL. The V segment lost 2 bases and the J segment 2 bases; nucleotides outside the gene matches: 8. This CDR3 region has 16 residues. The CDR3 sequence is CASSQWVGGQNYGYTF. The DNA of the CDR3 is TGCGCCAGCAGCCAATGGGTCGGGGGACAGAACTATGGCTACACCTTC.

Concerning this clonotype: This may be a read error: a much more frequent sequence differs by one nucleotide. V and J are TRBV28 and TRBJ2-7; TRBD2 matches at 11 bases. The CDR3 has 21 amino acids. Germline CDR1 reads MDHEN; CDR2 reads SYDVKM. The trim removed 6 bases at V and 7 bases at J, leaving 29 bases unmatched. As DNA, the CDR3 is TGTGCCAGCAGCCTTAGAAGACTAGCGGGATTACGAGGGGCCTCCTACAATGAGCAGTACTTC. It is translated as CASSLRRLAGLRGASYNEQYF.